The 15 T cell receptor beta chains given below trace back to one sample, sequenced in a study of T-cell reconstitution after alpha-beta-depleted transplantation in children. Construction of the TCRbeta library involved unique molecular identifiers. TCRdb recomputed calls from the PCR reads with MiXCR, one row per CDR3 protein. Of approximately 640,000 distinct CDR3 sequences listed, over 15% are singletons. The specimen was PBMCs from the stem cell graft donor, collected from the stem cell graft. Receptors were obtained from a human donor who donated a stem cell graft to a child with acute myeloid leukemia.

This clonotype turned up a few times. The chain carries TRBV12-3 or TRBV12-4 and TRBJ1-1; D unclear. The V gene lost 0 bases and the J gene lost 2 bases, with 13 bases spanning the gap. This CDR3 is 16 amino acids long. The CDR3 loop reads CASSLALVTVNTEAFF. The CDR3 DNA sequence: TGTGCCAGCAGTTTAGCGTTGGTAACGGTCAACACTGAAGCTTTCTTT.

This clonotype was detected many times. The chain carries TRBV29-1 and TRBJ1-5, with 7 bases identical to TRBD1. This CDR3 comprises 12 residues. Germline trimming cut 5 bases from V and 5 bases from J; bases unmatched to any gene: 3. Germline V gives CDR1 SQVTM, CDR2 ANQGSEA. For the CDR3, the DNA is TGCAGCGTTCAGGGGGAAGATCAGCCCCAGCATTTT. Protein product: CSVQGEDQPQHF.

This clonotype was seen at least ten times. The genes are TRBV7-9 and TRBJ2-3; D not certain. This CDR3 contains 11 residues. Trimming took 5 bases from V and 9 from J, leaving 9 bases between them. Germline V lookup: CDR1 SEHNR, CDR2 FQNEAQ (reference sequence). CDR3 nucleotide sequence: TGTGCCAGCAGCCCCGTGGACACGCAGTATTTT. Protein product: CASSPVDTQYF. Combining the CDR3 with reference TRBV7-9 and TRBJ2-3 gives the whole variable domain DTGVSQNPRHKITKRGQNVTFRCDPISEHNRLYWYRQTLGQGPEFLTYFQNEAQLEKSRLLSDRFSAERPKGSFSTLEIQRTEQGDSAMYLCASSPVDTQYFGPGTRLTVL.

CDR3 in DNA: TGTGCCTGGAGACTAGACACAGATACGCAGTATTTT. Amino acids: CAWRLDTDTQYF. This chain links TRBV30 with TRBJ2-3; possible D gene TRBD2, 5 bases. Germline V CDR1 and CDR2: GTSNPN, SVGIG (reference sequence). This CDR3 comprises 12 residues. The V and J ends lost 3 bases and 2 bases respectively, with 6 bases between them.

The gene calls are TRBV28 and TRBJ1-1; D gene unclear. The germline V gene has CDR1 MDHEN and CDR2 SYDVKM. Trimming pared 4 bases from V and 7 bases from J, leaving 13 bases between. The CDR3 totals 13 residues. The CDR3 nucleotides are TGTGCCAGCAGTTGGACGGAGGCGGATGAAGCTTTCTTT. It codes for CASSWTEADEAFF.

Only a few counts were recorded for this clonotype. The chain recombines TRBV5-1 with TRBJ1-1, with a tentative D call TRBD1 (5 bases). Germline V gene lookup returns CDR1 SGHRS and CDR2 YFSETQ. This CDR3 contains 14 residues. V lost 0 bases and J lost 7, with 13 bases in between. DNA for the CDR3: TGCGCCAGCAGCTTGGGGTACGGGACGGTTGAAGCTTTCTTT. This sequence encodes CASSLGYGTVEAFF.

The genes are TRBV5-1 and TRBJ2-7; no firm D call. The CDR3 covers 15 residues. The V end was cut by 0 bases, the J end by 5 bases, with 15 bases between. Germline CDR1 is SGHRS and CDR2 is YFSETQ. CDR3 sequence: CASSLGFAALDEQYV. The CDR3 DNA sequence: TGCGCCAGCAGCTTGGGATTTGCCGCCTTGGACGAGCAGTACGTC.

This clonotype was found many times. The gene calls are TRBV20-1 and TRBJ1-5, with a weak D call TRBD1 (5 bases). The CDR3 is made up of 15 amino acids. Germline CDR1 is DFQATT and CDR2 is SNEGSKA (reference sequence). Trimming took off 0 bases at V and 3 bases at J, with 12 bases between the two ends. CDR3 in amino acids: CSARDRGAPNQPQHF. DNA of the CDR3: TGCAGTGCTAGAGATCGCGGGGCCCCCAATCAGCCCCAGCATTTT.

This clonotype has a handful of counts. This chain joins TRBV30 and TRBJ2-7; D is ambiguous. Trimming stripped 6 bases from V and 6 bases from J, with 15 bases between. This CDR3 has 12 amino acids. CDR1 is GTSNPN and CDR2 is SVGIG in the germline V gene (reference sequence). CDR3 DNA sequence: TGTGCCTGCCCCTCCTTCAGTGGCGAGCAGTACTTC. Translation: CACPSFSGEQYF.

This clonotype showed up just a few times. The CDR3 loop reads CASSLGTGVGQETQYF. The CDR3 DNA reads as TGTGCCAGCAGCTTAGGGACAGGGGTTGGGCAAGAGACCCAGTACTTC. The rearrangement uses TRBV7-2 and TRBJ2-5; 9 bases line up with TRBD1. The length of the CDR3 is 16 residues. J was trimmed by 2 bases and V by 1 base; bases with no gene match: 5. CDR1 and CDR2 (germline): SGHTA, FQGNSA.

This chain joins TRBV12-3 or TRBV12-4 and TRBJ2-3; TRBD1 is a possible D gene (6 bases). The V and J ends lost 5 bases and 0 bases respectively, with 15 bases between them. CDR3 size: 16 residues. In DNA form, the CDR3 reads TGTGCCAGCAGTCACCAGGGGAGCGGCAGCACAGATACGCAGTATTTT. Its protein is CASSHQGSGSTDTQYF.

This clonotype was detected only a few times. The chain links TRBV4-3 to TRBJ1-4, with unresolved D. The CDR3 sequence is 15 residues long. V gave up 0 bases and J gave up 7 bases, with 12 bases separating them. Germline-derived CDR1 and CDR2 are LGHNA and YSLEER. The CDR3: CASSQDWGVGEKLFF. CDR3 in DNA: TGCGCCAGCAGCCAAGATTGGGGAGTCGGTGAAAAACTGTTTTTT.

The CDR3 protein is CASSSQRPDTQYF. Here the CDR3 DNA reads TGTGCCAGCAGTTCCCAGCGACCAGATACGCAGTATTTT. This rearrangement joins TRBV28 to TRBJ2-3; D gene ambiguous. The CDR3 loop spans 13 amino acids. Germline values: CDR1 MDHEN, CDR2 SYDVKM. The ends were cut back, 4 bases at V and 4 bases at J, with 9 bases in the middle.

The chain joins TRBV30 to TRBJ2-7; 7 bases are a match to TRBD1. In germline, CDR1 is GTSNPN, CDR2 SVGIG (reference sequence). The CDR3 has 14 residues. The V segment lost 1 base and the J segment 5 bases; nucleotides outside the gene matches: 8. CDR3 amino acids: CAWSGDSPTNEQYF. Written as DNA, the CDR3 is TGTGCCTGGAGTGGGGACAGCCCGACAAACGAGCAGTACTTC.

This clonotype was seen a handful of times. This rearrangement joins TRBV29-1 to TRBJ2-7; either TRBD1 or TRBD2 may fit D (5 bases each). Germline V CDR1 and CDR2: SQVTM, ANQGSEA. V lost 4 bases, J lost 4 bases, and 8 bases lay in between. The CDR3 runs to 11 residues. Here the CDR3 DNA reads TGCAGCGTTGGGGACCGGTACGAGCAGTACGTC. This codes for CSVGDRYEQYV.